This is a list of T cell receptor beta chains from one sample in a study of Graves' ophthalmopathy and Graves' hyperthyroidism. TCRdb reprocessed the multiplex PCR reads with MiXCR, giving one entry per CDR3 protein. The table records about 220,000 distinct CDR3 sequences, 20% to 25% of them present only once. Sequencing was done on a sample of peripheral blood. These receptor sequences come from a woman aged 50 to 60 with Graves' ophthalmopathy. CDR3s leave out the opening cysteine and the closing phenylalanine or tryptophan. The order of the fields is J gene, V gene, clone size, CDR3 protein. Expanded clones are given a class, and other clones once, few, many or no size at all.

TRBJ2-1 | TRBV5-1 | many | ASSWRENEQF
TRBJ1-2 | TRBV5-5 | many | ASSGGGDYGYT
TRBJ2-4 | TRBV6-1 | many | ASRGQNTLAKNIQY
TRBJ1-1 | TRBV4-1 | many | ASSQDQRANTEAF
TRBJ2-7 | TRBV30 | . | AWSEGQRDYEQY
TRBJ2-5 | TRBV7-8 | many | ASSFSGSSGTQY
TRBJ2-6 | TRBV12-3/TRBV12-4 | . | ASSIQTGGRGANVLT
TRBJ2-5 | TRBV2 | many | ASDRLAGVKTQY
TRBJ1-5 | TRBV2 | many | ASSAVSTSNQPQH
TRBJ1-2 | TRBV12-3/TRBV12-4 | . | ASSFAGANYGYT
TRBJ2-5 | TRBV20-1 | many | SAREGLFGQETQY
TRBJ1-1 | TRBV7-9 | many | ASSQAGLNTEAF
TRBJ2-7 | TRBV12-3/TRBV12-4 | many | ASRSGTGVIYEQY
TRBJ2-4 | TRBV12-3/TRBV12-4 | many | ASTWGSRLAKNIQY
TRBJ2-1 | TRBV14 | . | ASSQGFGTSHNEQF
TRBJ2-7 | TRBV5-5 | many | ASTIPGTGDYEQY
TRBJ2-2 | TRBV5-1 | many | ASSPSGANTGELF